This TCR beta chain was recorded in a study of cytomegalovirus exposure and HLA in healthy donors. Both 60 Vbeta primers and 13 Jbeta primers went into the PCR. Assay: immunoSEQ multiplex PCR; the TCRdb copy retains only in-frame clones and omits some. The table includes around 150,000 clones, roughly 87% detected once. Study-level points and caveats: Later analysis demonstrated an association between a missense DCLRE1C variant and TCR beta V- and J-gene trimming. Sequencing likely caused a cluster of highly shared sequence variants. The study put roughly 160 TCR beta chains on its list as cytomegalovirus-associated. Sequences of the TCR beta chain were said to predict the HLA-A and HLA-B alleles of most subjects accurately.

The CDR3 is 12 residues long. CDR1 SQVTM and CDR2 ANQGSEA come from the germline V gene. Trimming cost V 3 bases and J 3 bases, with 9 bases left between them. Note on this clone: Its cognate antigen is unknown.

The sequenced material came from PBMCs. The chain is built from TRBV29-1 and TRBJ2-7, with D possibly being TRBD1 (6 bases). This sequence was found in a girl aged 10 to 17 in good health and CMV-seropositive. The chain's CDR3 is CSVDVDSYEQYF. For the CDR3, the DNA is TGCAGCGTTGACGTGGACAGCTACGAGCAGTACTTC.